Presented here are 15 T cell receptor beta chains from one specimen sequenced in a study of T cells in Graves' hyperthyroidism and ophthalmopathy. RNA transcripts provided the source from which TCR beta CDR3 regions were amplified. TCR CDR3 regions were first amplified by RT-PCR with HTBI primers. TCRdb itself ran the multiplex PCR reads through MiXCR, one entry per CDR3 protein. The sample lists about half a million distinct CDR3 sequences; about 20% were seen once. Sequenced material: blood. The receptors shown here come from a man younger than 30 with Graves' hyperthyroidism.

The V and J genes are TRBV6-1 and TRBJ1-2, with TRBD1 as a possible D gene (6 bases). The CDR3 loop spans 16 amino acids. Germline CDR1 and CDR2: MNHNS and SASEGT. The V end lost 0 bases, the J end lost 0 bases, and 11 bases lay between the germline ends. This CDR3 is CASSEARGGPNYGYTF. DNA of the CDR3: TGTGCCAGCAGTGAAGCGAGAGGGGGACCTAACTATGGCTACACCTTC.

This clonotype appeared many times. The rearrangement links TRBV11-2 to TRBJ2-4; 8 bases fit TRBD1. From germline, CDR1 is SGHAT and CDR2 FQNNGV. This CDR3 is 14 amino acids long. J was trimmed by 10 bases and V by 5 bases; bases with no gene match: 10. The CDR3 loop is CASSATQGAGIQYF. CDR3 in DNA: TGTGCCAGCAGCGCAACCCAGGGGGCAGGGATTCAGTACTTC.

This clonotype was recorded many times. This rearrangement joins TRBV6-1 to TRBJ1-5; D gene unclear. The CDR3 length is 13 residues. V was pared by 5 bases and J by 5 bases, with 10 bases between. The germline CDR1 and CDR2 sequences are MNHNS and SASEGT. The CDR3 DNA reads as TGTGCCAGCAGTAGGAGTAATCATCAGCCCCAGCATTTT. Encoded protein: CASSRSNHQPQHF.

This clonotype has ten or more counts. V usage is TRBV29-1 and J usage is TRBJ2-5, with D possibly being TRBD1 or TRBD2 (5 bases each). The CDR3 runs to 11 residues. Germline V gene sequence: CDR1 SQVTM, CDR2 ANQGSEA. V was trimmed by 4 bases and J by 4 bases, leaving 7 bases between them. CDR3 bases: TGCAGCGTTGGGGGGAGAGAGACCCAGTACTTC. Its translation is CSVGGRETQYF.

This clonotype was seen only a few times. The chain carries TRBV2 and TRBJ1-6, with D perhaps matching TRBD1 (5 bases). The V end lost 4 bases, the J end lost 0 bases, and 13 bases lay between the germline ends. The CDR3 totals 17 residues. Looked up from germline, CDR1 is SNHLY and CDR2 is FYNNEI. The DNA of the CDR3 is TGTGCCAGCAGTGTACGGGGGAAGGGCTCCTATAATTCACCCCTCCACTTT. As protein: CASSVRGKGSYNSPLHF.

In this sample, this clonotype turned up many times. This rearrangement joins TRBV6-1 to TRBJ1-5; D not resolved. The V gene's germline CDR1 is MNHNS and CDR2 SASEGT. V shed 3 bases and J shed 4 bases, with 16 bases lying between them. The CDR3 has 16 residues. The CDR3 nucleotides are TGTGCCAGCAGTGACGCTCTTTGGCGGATTAATCAGCCCCAGCATTTT. As protein: CASSDALWRINQPQHF.

For this clonotype: One end of the junction varies from germline; a read error may be responsible. This chain uses TRBV2 with TRBJ2-7, with 11 bases fitting TRBD1. The V gene's germline CDR1 is SNHLY and CDR2 FYNNEI. The CDR3 sequence is 16 residues long. The CDR3 DNA reads TGTGCCAGCAGTGCCACCGGGACAGGGGGTACCTACGAGCAGGACTTC. This codes for CASSATGTGGTYEQDF.

This clonotype appeared many times. The V gene is TRBV30, the J gene TRBJ2-7; D ambiguous. The CDR3 sequence is 13 residues long. V was shortened by 0 bases and J by 3 bases, with 9 bases between the two germline ends. Germline values: CDR1 GTSNPN, CDR2 SVGIG (reference sequence). The CDR3 here is CAWSVGSLYEQYF. The DNA of the CDR3 is TGTGCCTGGAGTGTAGGATCCCTCTACGAGCAGTACTTC.

This clonotype showed up many times. This chain links TRBV20-1 with TRBJ2-7; TRBD2 aligns across 12 bases. CDR1 and CDR2 from the germline V gene are DFQATT and SNEGSKA (reference sequence). The J segment lost 1 base and the V segment lost 3 bases, leaving 4 bases of the junction unmatched. CDR3 length: 15 residues. The CDR3, as DNA: TGCAGTGCTAGCCCTCTAGCGGGGGGGTCCTACGAGCAGTACTTC. This encodes CSASPLAGGSYEQYF.

The chain links TRBV4-1 to TRBJ1-2, with D uncertain. The germline V and J ends were trimmed by 1 base and 7 bases, with 13 bases remaining between them. The CDR3 loop spans 14 amino acids. Germline V gene data show CDR1 as MGHRA and CDR2 as YSYEKL. CDR3 amino acids: CASSQVNGNGGYTF. The CDR3 DNA sequence: TGCGCCAGCAGCCAAGTCAACGGGAACGGTGGCTACACCTTC.

CDR3 sequence (DNA): TGTGCCAGCATCCAGCGGGGGACAGGGGGCGCGGGGTACGAGCAGTACTTC. It specifies CASIQRGTGGAGYEQYF. This chain links TRBV6-1 with TRBJ2-7, with 12 bases lining up with TRBD1. V shed 7 bases and J 4 bases; nucleotides not matched to a gene: 14. Germline V gene sequence: CDR1 MNHNS, CDR2 SASEGT. CDR3 length: 17 amino acids.

V is TRBV12-3 or TRBV12-4 and J is TRBJ1-5; 11 bases line up with TRBD1. This CDR3 spans 17 amino acids. The ends lost 6 bases at V and 1 base at J; junction bases unmatched: 8. CDR3 sequence (DNA): TGTGCCAGCAGCCGCGGACAGGGGGCGCGAAGCAATCAGCCCCAGCATTTT. Encoded protein: CASSRGQGARSNQPQHF.

V and J are TRBV12-3 or TRBV12-4 and TRBJ1-5; D not certain. CDR3 length equals 16 residues. V shed 1 base and J shed 2 bases, with 12 bases lying between them. As DNA, the CDR3 is TGTGCCAGCAGTTTAGTAGGCGCTCGGGGCAATCAGCCCCAGCATTTT. It encodes CASSLVGARGNQPQHF.

J is TRBJ1-6 and V is TRBV6-5, with 7 bases lining up with TRBD1. The CDR3 extends over 15 amino acids. Germline trimming cut 0 bases from V and 8 bases from J; bases unmatched to any gene: 4. Germline CDR1 reads MNHEY; CDR2 reads SVGAGI. The CDR3: CASSYSRQGDSPLHF. CDR3 nucleotide sequence: TGTGCCAGCAGTTACTCGAGACAGGGAGATTCACCCCTCCACTTT.

The table lists this clonotype with many counts. CDR3 bases: TGTGCCAGCAGTGAACAGTGGGGCAATCAGCCCCAGCATTTT. This gives the protein CASSEQWGNQPQHF. V usage is TRBV2 and J usage is TRBJ1-5; D is uncertain. This CDR3 spans 14 amino acids. From germline, CDR1 is SNHLY and CDR2 FYNNEI. V was clipped by 2 bases and J by 2 bases, with 7 bases between them.